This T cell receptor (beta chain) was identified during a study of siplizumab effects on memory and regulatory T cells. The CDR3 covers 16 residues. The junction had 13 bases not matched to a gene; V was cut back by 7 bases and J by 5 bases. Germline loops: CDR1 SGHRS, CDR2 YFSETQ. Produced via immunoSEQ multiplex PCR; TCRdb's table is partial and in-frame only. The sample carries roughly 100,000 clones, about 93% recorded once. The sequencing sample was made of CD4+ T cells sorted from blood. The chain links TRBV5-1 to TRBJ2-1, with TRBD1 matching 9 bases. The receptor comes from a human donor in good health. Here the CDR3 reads CASFSLMHRGHNEQFF. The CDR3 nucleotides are TGCGCCAGCTTCTCGTTAATGCACAGGGGGCACAATGAGCAGTTCTTC. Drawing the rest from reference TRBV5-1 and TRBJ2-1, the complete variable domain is KAGVTQTPRYLIKTRGQQVTLSCSPISGHRSVSWYQQTPGQGLQFLFEYFSETQRNKGNFPGRFSGRQFSNSRSEMNVSTLELGDSALYLCASFSLMHRGHNEQFFGPGTRLTVL.